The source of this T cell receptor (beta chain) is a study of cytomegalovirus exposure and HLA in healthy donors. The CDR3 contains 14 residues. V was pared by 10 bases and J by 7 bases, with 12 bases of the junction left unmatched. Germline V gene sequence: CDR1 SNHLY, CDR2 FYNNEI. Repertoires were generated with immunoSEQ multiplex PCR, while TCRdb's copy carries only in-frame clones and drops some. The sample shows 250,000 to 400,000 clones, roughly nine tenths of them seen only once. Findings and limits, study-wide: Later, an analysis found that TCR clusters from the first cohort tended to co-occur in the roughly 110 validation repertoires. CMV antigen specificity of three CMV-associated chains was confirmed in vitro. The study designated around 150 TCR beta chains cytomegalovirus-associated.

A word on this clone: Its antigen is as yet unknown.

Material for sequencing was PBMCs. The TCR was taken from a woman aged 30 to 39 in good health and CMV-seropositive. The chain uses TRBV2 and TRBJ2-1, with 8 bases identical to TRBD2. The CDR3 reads CATNPTGGNNEQFF. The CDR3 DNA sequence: TGTGCCACCAATCCGACGGGAGGGAATAATGAGCAGTTCTTC. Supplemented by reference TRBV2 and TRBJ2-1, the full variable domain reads EPEVTQTPSHQVTQMGQEVILRCVPISNHLYFYWYRQILGQKVEFLVSFYNNEISEKSEIFDDQFSVERPDGSNFTLKIRSTKLEDSAMYFCATNPTGGNNEQFFGPGTRLTVL.